This T cell receptor beta chain was sequenced in a study of chemoradiotherapy in HPV16-positive cancers. At the level of the study: Two HPV16-positive patients' cells yielded candidate HPV-specific clones and common motifs. Findings and caveats of the study: Better recurrence-free survival went with HPV-responsive T-cell expansion in HPV16-positive patients.

The length of the CDR3 is 14 residues. Looked up from germline, CDR1 is MNHEY and CDR2 is SVGAGI. Sequencing was performed with immunoSEQ multiplex PCR; in TCRdb, only in-frame clones are kept and a portion is missing. The table has more than 3,000 clones, 90% seen once. Over chemoradiotherapy, repertoires were sampled more than once. Regarding this clone: Its antigen remains unidentified. A read error may account for a junction end that differs from germline. The sample carries other DNA sequences with the same CDR3.

The chain combines TRBV6-5 with TRBJ1-4; D perhaps matches TRBD1 (6 bases). This sequence was found in a human donor with HPV-associated anogenital cancer. The sequencing used tumor tissue, collected from a patient who underwent chemoradiotherapy. The CDR3 coding sequence is TGTGCCAGCAGTTACGGGGGGGCTAATGAAAAGCTGTTTTTT. As protein: CASSYGGANEKLFF.